The source of this TCR beta chain is a study of shared clonotypes between healthy human individuals. Study-level findings and limits: Non-shared clonotypes had lower generation probabilities than clonotypes shared by all four sorted-subset donors.

Germline CDR1 reads ENHRY; CDR2 reads SYGVKD. Trimming cost V 4 bases and J 0 bases; bases outside gene matches: 5. The CDR3 runs to 17 residues. At the deep level, the assay was run. Each cell subset's genomic DNA was divided evenly among several immunoSEQ plates. Per the original methods: Junction-only sequences without quality scores came from ImmunoSEQ, so filtering differed. TCRdb's copy holds only in-frame clones and misses some; the assay was immunoSEQ multiplex PCR. For V, J and clone size, that table is used; D and trimming come from the DNA. This repertoire shows millions of clones, over 85% found once; its top ten account for more than 0.1%. This clone was seen a single time. Its antigen is not known.

Sequenced sample: naive CD4+ T cells sorted from blood. The subset: CD45RA+ positively selected. This TCR derives from a man younger than 35 in good health. This sequence joins TRBV10-3 and TRBJ2-1, with 11 bases fitting TRBD2. In DNA form, the CDR3 reads TGTGCCATCAGTGGAATAGCGGGAGGGAGCTCCTACAATGAGCAGTTCTTC. It yields the protein CAISGIAGGSSYNEQFF.